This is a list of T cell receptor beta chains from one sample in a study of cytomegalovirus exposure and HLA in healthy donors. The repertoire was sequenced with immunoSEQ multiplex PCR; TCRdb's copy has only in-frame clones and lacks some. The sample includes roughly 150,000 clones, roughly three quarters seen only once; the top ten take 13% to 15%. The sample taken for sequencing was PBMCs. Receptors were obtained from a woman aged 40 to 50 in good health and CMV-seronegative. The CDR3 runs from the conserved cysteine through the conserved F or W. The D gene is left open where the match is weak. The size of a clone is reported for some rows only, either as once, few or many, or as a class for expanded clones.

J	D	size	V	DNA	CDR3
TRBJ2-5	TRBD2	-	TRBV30	TGTGCCTGGAGCTCGGGGGGGGTAGAGACCCAGTACTTC	CAWSSGGVETQYF
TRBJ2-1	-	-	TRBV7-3	TGTGCCAGCAGCTTAAATGGGCCCGTTGTAGACAATGAGCAGTTCTTC	CASSLNGPVVDNEQFF
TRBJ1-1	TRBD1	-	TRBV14	TGTGCCAGCAGCCAATGGGACAGTAGAACTGAAGCTTTCTTT	CASSQWDSRTEAFF
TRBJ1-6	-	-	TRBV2	TGTGCCAGCAGAGAGGGCAGTCAACCAAATTCACCCCTCCACTTT	CASREGSQPNSPLHF
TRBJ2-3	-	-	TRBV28	TGTGCCAGCACCCAACCCGGGACAAACACAGATACGCAGTATTTT	CASTQPGTNTDTQYF
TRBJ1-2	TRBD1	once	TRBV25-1	TGTGCCAGCAGAAGGACAGGGTTCTATGGCTACACCTTC	CASRRTGFYGYTF
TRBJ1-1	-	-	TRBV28	TGTGCCAGCAGTTTGTCCCAGGGCTGGACTGAAGCTTTCTTT	CASSLSQGWTEAFF
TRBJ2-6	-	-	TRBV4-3	TGCGCCAGCAGCCAGCGGGTGGACGCAGCCGGACGGGCCAACGTCCTGACTTTC	CASSQRVDAAGRANVLTF
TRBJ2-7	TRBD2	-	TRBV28	TGTGCCACATCTAGCGGGAGTACCTACGAGCAGTACTTC	CATSSGSTYEQYF
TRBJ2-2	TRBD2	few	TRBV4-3	TGCGCCAGCAGCCAAACCCTCTTAGCGGGAACGACGAACACCGGGGAGCTGTTTTTT	CASSQTLLAGTTNTGELFF
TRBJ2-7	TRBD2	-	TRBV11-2	TGTGCCAGCGGAGGACTAGCGGGACTCGAGCAGTACTTC	CASGGLAGLEQYF
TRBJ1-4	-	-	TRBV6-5	TGTGCCAGCAGAGAACAGGGCAAGCGAGAAAAACTGTTTTTT	CASREQGKREKLFF
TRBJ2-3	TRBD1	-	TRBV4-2	TGTGCCAGCAGCCAGTTAAGCCAGGGGGGCACAGATACGCAGTATTTT	CASSQLSQGGTDTQYF
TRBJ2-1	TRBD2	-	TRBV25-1	TGTGCCAGCAGTGAGTTTGCGGGAGGGCCGAGGAACAATGAGCAGTTCTTC	CASSEFAGGPRNNEQFF
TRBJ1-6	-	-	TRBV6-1	TGTGCCAGCAGTGATGGCGACTTCATCCCCCTCCACTTT	CASSDGDFIPLHF
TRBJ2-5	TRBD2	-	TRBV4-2	TGTGCCAGCAGCCAAGATCCGGGGGGGGGTCAAGAGACCCAGTACTTC	CASSQDPGGGQETQYF
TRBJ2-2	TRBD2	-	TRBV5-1	TGCGCCAGCAGCCGGGGTCTAGCGGGAGGCGCCGGGGAGCTGTTTTTT	CASSRGLAGGAGELFF